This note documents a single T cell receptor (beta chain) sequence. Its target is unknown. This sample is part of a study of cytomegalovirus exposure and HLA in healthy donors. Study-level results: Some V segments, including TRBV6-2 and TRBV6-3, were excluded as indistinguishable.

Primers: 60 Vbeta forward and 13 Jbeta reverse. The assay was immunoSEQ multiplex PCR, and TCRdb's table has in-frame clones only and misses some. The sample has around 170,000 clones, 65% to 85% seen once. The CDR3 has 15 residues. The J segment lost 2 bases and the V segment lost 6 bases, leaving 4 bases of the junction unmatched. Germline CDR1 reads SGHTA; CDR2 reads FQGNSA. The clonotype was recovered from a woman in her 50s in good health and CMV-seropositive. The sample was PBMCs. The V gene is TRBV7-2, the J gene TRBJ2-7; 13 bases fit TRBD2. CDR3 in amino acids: CASSRTSGSPYEQYF. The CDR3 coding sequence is TGTGCCAGCAGTCGGACTAGCGGGAGCCCCTACGAGCAGTACTTC.